The 11 T cell receptor beta chains listed next were all sequenced from one sample in a study of CD8+CD57+ T cells in acquired aplastic anemia. It was patients with CD8+CD57+ cell expansion by flow cytometry who were chosen for sequencing. CDR3 and TCR beta VDJ profiling relied on a genomic DNA template. TCRdb called the reads again in MiXCR, with one record for every CDR3 protein. The sample includes around 150,000 distinct CDR3 sequences, around 48% of them seen just once. Sequenced: sorted CD4+, CD8+, or CD8+CD57+ T cells (not recorded which) from PBMCs. The receptors come from a human donor with aplastic anemia.

In its sample, this clonotype was seen many times. Relative to the germline gene, one junction end is altered; a read error may explain this. This chain links TRBV7-9 with TRBJ2-5; 12 nucleotides agree with TRBD2. This CDR3 contains 16 residues. CDR1 SEHNR and CDR2 FQNEAQ come from the germline V gene (reference sequence). CDR3 protein: CASSLILAGGQEAQYF. CDR3 nucleotides: TGTGCCAGCAGCTTAATACTAGCGGGAGGCCAAGAGGCCCAGTACTTC.

This clonotype has ten or more counts. The chain employs TRBV7-6 and TRBJ2-5; D may correspond to TRBD1 or TRBD2 (5 bases each). Trimming removed 6 bases at V and 0 bases at J, with 17 bases between. From germline, CDR1 is SGHVS and CDR2 FNYEAQ. CDR3 length: 16 residues. DNA of the CDR3: TGTGCCAGCAGTTTATCTGGGACGGCGTACCAAGAGACCCAGTACTTC. Its translation: CASSLSGTAYQETQYF.

The DNA of the CDR3 is TGCAGTGCTAGAGATCTTGCAGATACGCAGTATTTT. Translated, it gives CSARDLADTQYF. The rearrangement uses TRBV20-1 and TRBJ2-3; D gene uncertain. In germline, CDR1 is DFQATT, CDR2 SNEGSKA (reference sequence). Deletions cut 0 bases from V and 4 bases from J, with 5 bases between. This CDR3 region has 12 residues.

The CDR3 region is CSVGEYTEAFF. The CDR3 coding sequence is TGCAGCGTCGGTGAGTACACTGAAGCTTTCTTT. V and J are TRBV29-1 and TRBJ1-1; D ambiguous. Trimming took off 6 bases at V and 3 bases at J, with 8 bases between the two ends. This CDR3 comprises 11 residues. From germline, CDR1 is SQVTM and CDR2 ANQGSEA.

The CDR3 sequence: CASSEEAVFGELFF. The CDR3 coding sequence is TGCGCCAGCAGTGAGGAGGCTGTCTTCGGGGAGCTGTTTTTT. This sequence joins TRBV10-2 and TRBJ2-2, with D unresolved. The V end was cut by 2 bases, the J end by 7 bases, with 11 bases between. Germline V CDR1 and CDR2: WSHSY, SAAADI. The CDR3 totals 14 residues.

The chain carries TRBV2 and TRBJ1-6; tentatively, D is TRBD1 (6 bases). In germline, CDR1 is SNHLY, CDR2 FYNNEI. Deletions cut 8 bases from V and 6 bases from J, with 14 bases between. This CDR3 is built from 14 residues. The CDR3 reads CASFTGSSNSPLHF. In DNA, the CDR3 is TGTGCCAGCTTTACAGGGTCAAGTAATTCACCCCTCCACTTT. The variable domain in full, completed from reference TRBV2 and TRBJ1-6, reads EPEVTQTPSHQVTQMGQEVILRCVPISNHLYFYWYRQILGQKVEFLVSFYNNEISEKSEIFDDQFSVERPDGSNFTLKIRSTKLEDSAMYFCASFTGSSNSPLHFGNGTRLTVT.

This chain joins TRBV20-1 and TRBJ1-1, with a tentative D call TRBD1 (5 bases). Germline CDR1 DFQATT, CDR2 SNEGSKA (reference sequence). V was cut by 4 bases and J by 1 base, with 10 bases left in between. The CDR3 runs 13 residues. CDR3 sequence: CSAKGPANTEAFF. The CDR3 nucleotides read TGCAGTGCTAAGGGACCAGCGAACACTGAAGCTTTCTTT.

This clonotype has only a few counts. The chain joins TRBV24-1 to TRBJ1-4, with 9 bases lining up with TRBD1. This CDR3 contains 16 residues. The germline CDR1 and CDR2 sequences are KGHDR and SFDVKD. The trim removed 2 bases at V and 11 bases at J, leaving 11 bases unmatched. The CDR3 DNA is TGTGCCACCAGTGATTCCTCGGGACAGGGTTTCCGGAAACTGTTTTTT. The encoded protein is CATSDSSGQGFRKLFF.

This chain joins TRBV4-1 and TRBJ2-5, with 7 bases that match TRBD2. CDR3 size: 14 residues. Germline CDR1 is MGHRA and CDR2 is YSYEKL. Trimming cost V 0 bases and J 5 bases; bases outside gene matches: 3. DNA for the CDR3: TGCGCCAGCAGCCAAGAGGGGAGGGCTGAGACCCAGTACTTC. Translation: CASSQEGRAETQYF.

This clonotype has only a few counts. V is TRBV18 and J is TRBJ2-5; TRBD2 agrees at 10 bases. Trimming at V came to 2 bases and at J to 0 bases, leaving 3 bases not matched to a gene. Germline V gives CDR1 KGHSH, CDR2 LQKENI. This CDR3 is 16 amino acids long. CDR3 DNA: TGTGCCAGCTCACCAGAGACTAGCGGGCACCAAGAGACCCAGTACTTC. Its protein is CASSPETSGHQETQYF.

This clonotype has just one count. The V call is TRBV29-1, the J call TRBJ2-5; either TRBD1 or TRBD2 may supply D (5 bases each). Looked up from germline, CDR1 is SQVTM and CDR2 is ANQGSEA. The ends were cut back, 5 bases at V and 5 bases at J, with 18 bases in the middle. This CDR3 is 14 amino acids long. The CDR3 bases are TGCAGCGTTTGTGTTGGGGGTTTGTGGGAGACCCAGTACTTC. This codes for CSVCVGGLWETQYF. The variable domain in full, completed from reference TRBV29-1 and TRBJ2-5, reads SAVISQKPSRDICQRGTSLTIQCQVDSQVTMMFWYRQQPGQSLTLIATANQGSEATYESGFVIDKFPISRPNLTFSTLTVSNMSPEDSSIYLCSVCVGGLWETQYFGPGTRLLVL.